Listed here is a single T cell receptor (beta chain). Its antigen remains unidentified. Germline values: CDR1 SGHVS, CDR2 FQNEAQ. The CDR3 loop spans 12 amino acids. With 7 bases removed from V and 4 bases from J, the gap between germline ends came to 10 bases. The PCR employed 60 Vbeta primers together with 13 Jbeta primers. Only in-frame clones appear in the TCRdb table, and some are missing; sequencing was by immunoSEQ multiplex PCR. This table has a few hundred thousand clones, about 93% appearing once. This entry belongs to a study of cytomegalovirus exposure and HLA in healthy donors. Study-level points and caveats: Other equally common chains were less clonally expanded than HLA-associated TCR beta chains, a later analysis showed.

Sequenced: PBMCs. The chain has TRBV7-8 and TRBJ1-1; D not resolved. The clonotype was recovered from a girl aged 2 to 10 in good health and CMV-seronegative. The CDR3, as DNA: TGTGCCAGCAAAAGTAGTGTCACTGAAGCTTTCTTT. Amino acids: CASKSSVTEAFF.